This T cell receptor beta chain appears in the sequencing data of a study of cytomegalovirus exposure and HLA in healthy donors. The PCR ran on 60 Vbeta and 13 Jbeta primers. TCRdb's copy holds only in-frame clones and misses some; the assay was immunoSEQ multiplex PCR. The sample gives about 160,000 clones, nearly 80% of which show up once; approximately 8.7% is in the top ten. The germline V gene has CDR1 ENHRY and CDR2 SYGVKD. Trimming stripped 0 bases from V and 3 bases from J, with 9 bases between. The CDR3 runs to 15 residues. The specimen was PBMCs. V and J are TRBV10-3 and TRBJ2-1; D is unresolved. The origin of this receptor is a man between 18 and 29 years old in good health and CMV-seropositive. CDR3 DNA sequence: TGTGCCATCAGTGAGTCGAAATCTAGCTACAATGAGCAGTTCTTC. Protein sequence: CAISESKSSYNEQFF.